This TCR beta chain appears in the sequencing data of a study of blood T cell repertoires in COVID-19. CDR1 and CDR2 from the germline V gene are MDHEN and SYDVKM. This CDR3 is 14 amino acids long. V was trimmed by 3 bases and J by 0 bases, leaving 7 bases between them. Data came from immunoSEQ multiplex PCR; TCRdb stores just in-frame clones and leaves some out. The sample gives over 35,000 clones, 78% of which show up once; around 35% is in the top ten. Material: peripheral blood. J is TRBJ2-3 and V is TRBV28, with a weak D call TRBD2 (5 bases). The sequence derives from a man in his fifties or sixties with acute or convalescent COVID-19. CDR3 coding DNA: TGTGCCAGCAGTTTCCGCGGGAGCACAGATACGCAGTATTTT. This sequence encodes CASSFRGSTDTQYF.